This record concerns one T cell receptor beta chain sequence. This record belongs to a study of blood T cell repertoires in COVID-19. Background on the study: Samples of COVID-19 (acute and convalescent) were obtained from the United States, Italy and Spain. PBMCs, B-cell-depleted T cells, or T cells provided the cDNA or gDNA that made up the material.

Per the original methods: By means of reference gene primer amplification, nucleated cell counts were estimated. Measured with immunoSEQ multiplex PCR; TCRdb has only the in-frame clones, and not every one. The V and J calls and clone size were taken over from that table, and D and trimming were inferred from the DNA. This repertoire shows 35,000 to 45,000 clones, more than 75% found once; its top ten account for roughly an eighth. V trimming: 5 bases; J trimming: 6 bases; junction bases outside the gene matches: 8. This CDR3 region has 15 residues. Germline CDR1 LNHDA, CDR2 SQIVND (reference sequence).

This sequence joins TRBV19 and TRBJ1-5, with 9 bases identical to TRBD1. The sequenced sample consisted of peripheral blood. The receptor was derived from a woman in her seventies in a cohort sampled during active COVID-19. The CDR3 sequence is CASSAGQGRAQPQHF. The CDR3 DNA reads TGTGCCAGTAGTGCCGGACAGGGGAGGGCTCAGCCCCAGCATTTT.